The TCR beta chain described here comes from a study of cytomegalovirus exposure and HLA in healthy donors. Study details: For the approximately 360 genotyped donors, more than 65% fell within the Caucasian-associated ancestry cluster.

The CDR3 sequence is 15 residues long. Germline CDR1 and CDR2: LNHDA and SQIVND (reference sequence). Turning to this clone: Its antigen is as yet unknown. One end of the junction does not line up with germline, which may come from a read error.

Study-level findings and limits: Later, an analysis showed that TCR beta chains associated with HLA were more clonally expanded than others that were equally common. The authors judged a highly shared variant cluster likely a sequencing artifact. The authors later linked a missense DCLRE1C variant to TCR beta V- and J-gene trimming.

Use of 60 Vbeta and 13 Jbeta primers characterized the PCR. Profiled with immunoSEQ multiplex PCR; TCRdb holds only in-frame clones, not every one. This repertoire shows some 160,000 clones, roughly 80% found once; its top ten account for 2% to 2.5%. The chain links TRBV19 to TRBJ2-7, with a possible D match to TRBD1 (5 bases). Sequencing input: PBMCs. This receptor was taken from a male donor in good health and CMV-seronegative. CDR3: CASSPQQAASSEQYF. CDR3 in DNA: TGTGCCAGTAGTCCCCAACAGGCAGCGTCCTCCGAGCAGTACTTC.